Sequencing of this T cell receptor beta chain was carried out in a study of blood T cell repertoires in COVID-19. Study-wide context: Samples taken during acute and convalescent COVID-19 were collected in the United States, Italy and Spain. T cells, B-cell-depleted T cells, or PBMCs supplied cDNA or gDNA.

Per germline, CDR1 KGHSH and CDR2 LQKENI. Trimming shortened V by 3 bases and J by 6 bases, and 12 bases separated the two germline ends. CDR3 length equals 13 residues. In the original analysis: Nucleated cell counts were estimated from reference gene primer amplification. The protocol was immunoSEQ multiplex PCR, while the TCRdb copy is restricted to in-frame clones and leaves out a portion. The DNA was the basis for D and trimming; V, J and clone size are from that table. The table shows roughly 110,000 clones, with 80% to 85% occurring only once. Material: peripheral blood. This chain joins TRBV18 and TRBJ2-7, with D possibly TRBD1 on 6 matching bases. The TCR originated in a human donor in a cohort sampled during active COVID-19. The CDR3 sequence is CASSPGTKGEQYV. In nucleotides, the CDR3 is TGTGCCAGCTCACCCGGGACAAAGGGCGAGCAGTACGTC.